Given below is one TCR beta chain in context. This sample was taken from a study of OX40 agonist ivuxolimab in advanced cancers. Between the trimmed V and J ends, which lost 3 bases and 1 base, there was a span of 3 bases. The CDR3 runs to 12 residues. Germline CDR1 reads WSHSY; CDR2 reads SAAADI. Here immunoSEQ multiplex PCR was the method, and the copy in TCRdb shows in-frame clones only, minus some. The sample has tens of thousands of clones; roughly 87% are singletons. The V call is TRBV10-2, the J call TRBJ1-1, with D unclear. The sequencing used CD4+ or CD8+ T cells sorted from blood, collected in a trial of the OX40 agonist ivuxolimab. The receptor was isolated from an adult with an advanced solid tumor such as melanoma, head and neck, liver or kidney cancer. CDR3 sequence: CASSDPNTEAFF. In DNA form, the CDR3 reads TGCGCCAGCAGTGACCCGAACACTGAAGCTTTCTTT.